These T cell receptor beta chains were read from a single sample in a study of blood T cell repertoires in COVID-19. The data were produced by immunoSEQ multiplex PCR, yet TCRdb's version contains in-frame clones alone and is incomplete. The sample shows 250,000 to 300,000 clones, 86% of them seen only once. The sample was peripheral blood. Every receptor here comes from a man aged 18 to 29 with active or convalescent COVID-19. The CDR3 runs from the conserved cysteine through the conserved F or W. D genes are given only for firm matches. Size values are once, few and many counts, or a class for expanded clones, and some rows have none.

d_gene	j_gene	v_gene	abundance	CDR3nt	CDR3aa
TRBD1	TRBJ1-5	TRBV9	once	TGTGCCAGCAGCGTCCATCTTTTTAGGGGGCGCGGCAATCAGCCCCAGCATTTT	CASSVHLFRGRGNQPQHF
TRBD1	TRBJ2-7	TRBV6-5	.	TGTGCCAGCAGGGGGACAGCTAGACCCTACGAGCAGTACTTC	CASRGTARPYEQYF
.	TRBJ2-3	TRBV7-2	.	TGTGCCAGCAGCCCCCTAGGGGGTTACACAGATACGCAGTATTTT	CASSPLGGYTDTQYF
.	TRBJ2-1	TRBV2	.	TGTGCCAAAAAAGCCGGGGATGAGCAGTTCTTC	CAKKAGDEQFF
.	TRBJ1-4	TRBV19	.	TGTGCCAGTAGTATAGATCCTGGGACCTTCGCGGGGCGCGGAGGTGAAAAACTGTTTTTT	CASSIDPGTFAGRGGEKLFF
.	TRBJ1-6	TRBV13	.	TGTGCCAGCAGCTTAAGGGCCCAGCGGTCACCCCTCCACTTT	CASSLRAQRSPLHF
.	TRBJ1-2	TRBV3-1/TRBV3-2	.	TGTGCCAGCAGCCTCGGTATGGGGGCCGGCTATGGCTACACCTTC	CASSLGMGAGYGYTF
.	TRBJ2-5	TRBV15	.	TGTGCCACCAGCAGAGCTTATTCTGCTAAAGAGACCCAGTACTTC	CATSRAYSAKETQYF
.	TRBJ2-5	TRBV11-3	.	TGTGCCAGCAGCTTCGAAGAGACCCAGTACTTC	CASSFEETQYF
TRBD1	TRBJ2-7	TRBV3-1/TRBV3-2	.	TGTGCCAGCAGCCGGGGACAGGGCCACTCCTACGAGCAGTACTTC	CASSRGQGHSYEQYF
.	TRBJ2-7	TRBV28	few	TGTGCCAGCAGTTTTTTGACAGCGGGTATGTGGGAGCAGTACTTC	CASSFLTAGMWEQYF
TRBD2	TRBJ2-7	TRBV6-5	.	TGTGCCACATACGGTAGGACTAGCGGTCTCTACGAGCAGTACTTC	CATYGRTSGLYEQYF
TRBD1	TRBJ1-1	TRBV18	.	TGTGCCAGCTCACGAGACAGGGGAGGCACTGAAGCTTTCTTT	CASSRDRGGTEAFF
.	TRBJ2-1	TRBV27	.	TGTGCCAGCAGTTTCGGACTTACTAATGAGCAGTTCTTC	CASSFGLTNEQFF
.	TRBJ2-3	TRBV7-9	.	TGTGCCAGCAGCTCCGTATCAGATACGCAGTATTTT	CASSSVSDTQYF
TRBD1	TRBJ1-2	TRBV10-3	.	TGTGCCATCAATTTAGTAGACAGGGATGATGGCTACACCTTC	CAINLVDRDDGYTF
.	TRBJ2-7	TRBV7-6	once	TGTGCCAGCAGCCCGGTCGTCGGGGGCGAGCAGTACTTC	CASSPVVGGEQYF
.	TRBJ2-3	TRBV5-1	.	TGCGCCAGCAGCTTGAGGGAGACAACAGATACGCAGTATTTT	CASSLRETTDTQYF
.	TRBJ1-4	TRBV4-1	.	TGCGCCAGCAGCCAAGAGGGACCAGAGGGGGGGGGACTGTTTTTT	CASSQEGPEGGGLFF
TRBD2	TRBJ2-7	TRBV6-5	.	TGTGCCAGCAGTACCGGGACTAGCGGGCCCTCCGAGCAGTACTTC	CASSTGTSGPSEQYF
.	TRBJ2-7	TRBV18	many	TGTGCCAGCTCACCACAGGGGTCCGAGCAGTACTTC	CASSPQGSEQYF
.	TRBJ1-3	TRBV4-2	few	TGTGCCAGCAGCGAGAGTATATCTCGGGGAAACACCATATATTTT	CASSESISRGNTIYF
TRBD2	TRBJ2-5	TRBV7-9	.	TGTGCCAGCAGCCCCGACGGGGGGCAAGAGACCCAGTACTTC	CASSPDGGQETQYF
TRBD1	TRBJ1-1	TRBV5-6	.	TGTGCCAGCAGCTACGGGACAGGACGTATAGGAGCTTTCTTT	CASSYGTGRIGAFF
.	TRBJ2-7	TRBV6-1	.	TGTGCCAGCAGTGAAGGGTCGGGGGTCATCTACGAGCAGTACTTC	CASSEGSGVIYEQYF
TRBD1	TRBJ1-6	TRBV3-1/TRBV3-2	.	TGTGCCAGCAGCCAAGTCAGGGGGGATTCACCCCTCCACTTT	CASSQVRGDSPLHF
.	TRBJ2-2	TRBV19	.	TGTGCCAGTAGTATTCTGGCTACCGGGGAGCTGTTTTTT	CASSILATGELFF
.	TRBJ2-5	TRBV3-1/TRBV3-2	few	TGTGCCAGCAGCCCCGGGACTTTAGAGACCCAGTACTTC	CASSPGTLETQYF
.	TRBJ1-1	TRBV19	.	TGTGCCAGTAGTCCACTTTGGGGGGGCCCCCCGCCTGAAGCTTTCTTT	CASSPLWGGPPPEAFF
.	TRBJ2-2	TRBV28	.	TGTGCCAGCATGGTTATGGGACAGAACACCGGGGAGCTGTTTTTT	CASMVMGQNTGELFF
.	TRBJ1-5	TRBV21-1	.	TGTGCCAGCATCTTTACAGGGAGAGGCAAACCGAGCAATCAGCCCCAGCATTTT	CASIFTGRGKPSNQPQHF
.	TRBJ1-1	TRBV6-2/TRBV6-3	.	TGTGCCAGCAGCCCGGGCCCCAACACTGAAGCTTTCTTT	CASSPGPNTEAFF
.	TRBJ2-2	TRBV5-1	.	TGCGCCAGCAGCTGGTCTAGCGCTCCATCCGGGGAGCTGTTTTTT	CASSWSSAPSGELFF
TRBD1	TRBJ1-1	TRBV30	.	TGTGCCTGGAACCCCGAAGGGGGCGCTTTCTTT	CAWNPEGGAFF
.	TRBJ1-4	TRBV11-2	.	TGTGCCAGCAGCCCTGGACAGACCCTTAATGAAAAACTGTTTTTT	CASSPGQTLNEKLFF
.	TRBJ1-1	TRBV13	.	TGTGCCAGCAGCTCGAGGCCGAACACTGAAGCTTTCTTT	CASSSRPNTEAFF
TRBD2	TRBJ2-2	TRBV7-3	once	TGTGCCAGCAGCCCCTTCGGGCGGGAGGACACCGGGGAGCTGTTTTTT	CASSPFGREDTGELFF
.	TRBJ1-1	TRBV7-9	.	TGTGCCAGCAGCTCCCTGCGATCGGCTTTCTTT	CASSSLRSAFF
.	TRBJ2-7	TRBV7-9	few	TGTGCCAGCAGCTCCCGGGACAACGACGAGCAGTACTTC	CASSSRDNDEQYF
.	TRBJ1-3	TRBV28	.	TGTGCCAGCAGTCCCCAGACAGACCTCTCTGGAAACACCATATATTTT	CASSPQTDLSGNTIYF
.	TRBJ2-1	TRBV6-5	.	TGTGCCAGCAGAGCTATCACTCCCTTCTACAATGAGCAGTTCTTC	CASRAITPFYNEQFF
.	TRBJ1-5	TRBV28	.	TGTGCCAGCAGTTCCCCCGGGGGGGGCATACAGCCCCAGCATTTT	CASSSPGGGIQPQHF
.	TRBJ2-2	TRBV12-3/TRBV12-4	.	TGTGCCAGCAGTTCTTCAGGGGTCGGGGAGCTGTTTTTT	CASSSSGVGELFF
.	TRBJ1-3	TRBV19	.	TGTGCCAGTACTCCCGGGCGGGGGAGTGGAAACACCATATATTTT	CASTPGRGSGNTIYF
.	TRBJ2-7	TRBV4-1	.	TGCGCCAGCAGCCAAGATAGTACTTTTAACTACGAGCAGTACTTC	CASSQDSTFNYEQYF
.	TRBJ2-5	TRBV9	.	TGTGCCAGCAGCCATAAAGGACTCATTTACCAAGAGACCCAGTACTTC	CASSHKGLIYQETQYF
TRBD1	TRBJ2-1	TRBV7-2	.	TGTGCCAGCAGCAACGTAGGGGACAGGGTCTACAATGAGCAGTTCTTC	CASSNVGDRVYNEQFF
.	TRBJ2-1	TRBV27	.	TGTGCCAGCAGTTTCGGGGATGAGCAGTTCTTC	CASSFGDEQFF